Following are 16 T cell receptor beta chains from one sample sequenced in a study of blood T cell repertoires in COVID-19. Profiled with immunoSEQ multiplex PCR; TCRdb holds only in-frame clones, not every one. The sample carries about 270,000 clones, around 86% recorded once. Sequencing was performed on PBMCs or T cells enriched from blood (not recorded which). The receptor set was obtained from a woman between 18 and 29 years old who had recovered from COVID-19.

This clone showed up just a few times. The chain is built from TRBV2 and TRBJ2-1, with 7 nucleotides matching TRBD1. This CDR3 has 15 residues. The germline V gene has CDR1 SNHLY and CDR2 FYNNEI. The junction had 7 bases not matched to a gene; V was cut back by 7 bases and J by 1 base. CDR3 protein: CASTQGQLSYNEQFF. Written as DNA, the CDR3 is TGTGCCAGCACCCAGGGACAGCTGTCCTACAATGAGCAGTTCTTC. Complete variable domain (other parts from reference TRBV2 and TRBJ2-1): EPEVTQTPSHQVTQMGQEVILRCVPISNHLYFYWYRQILGQKVEFLVSFYNNEISEKSEIFDDQFSVERPDGSNFTLKIRSTKLEDSAMYFCASTQGQLSYNEQFFGPGTRLTVL.

The rearrangement links TRBV6-5 to TRBJ2-7; 10 nucleotides align to TRBD1. This CDR3 comprises 15 residues. V trimming: 1 base; J trimming: 4 bases; junction bases outside the gene matches: 4. The V gene's germline CDR1 is MNHEY and CDR2 SVGAGI. CDR3 protein: CASSYLTGGKYEQYF. Here the CDR3 DNA reads TGTGCCAGCAGTTACTTGACAGGGGGCAAGTACGAGCAGTACTTC.

The chain joins TRBV6-5 to TRBJ1-5, with a weak D call TRBD1 (5 bases). Germline assignment: CDR1 MNHEY and CDR2 SVGAGI. Trimming stripped 6 bases from V and 0 bases from J, with 12 bases between. This CDR3 has 15 amino acids. The CDR3 is CASRPPGSSNQPQHF. The CDR3 DNA reads TGTGCCAGCAGACCCCCAGGGTCTAGCAATCAGCCCCAGCATTTT.

J is TRBJ1-3 and V is TRBV7-7; D remains ambiguous. Germline values: CDR1 SSHAT, CDR2 FNYEAQ (reference sequence). The CDR3 sequence is 15 residues long. Trimming took 2 bases from V and 4 from J, leaving 12 bases between them. The CDR3 DNA reads as TGTGCCAGCAGCTTATATAGCGGGGTCGGAAACACCATATATTTT. Protein sequence: CASSLYSGVGNTIYF. The full variable domain, rest sourced from reference TRBV7-7 and TRBJ1-3, is GAGVSQSPRYKVTKRGQDVTLRCDPISSHATLYWYQQALGQGPEFLTYFNYEAQPDKSGLPSDRFSAERPEGSISTLTIQRTEQRDSAMYRCASSLYSGVGNTIYFGEGSWLTVV.

The chain recombines TRBV6-4 with TRBJ2-1, with 11 bases lining up with TRBD1. J was trimmed by 7 bases and V by 8 bases; bases with no gene match: 7. The CDR3 contains 14 residues. Per the germline V gene, CDR1 is MRHNA and CDR2 is SNTAGT. CDR3 loop: CASGPGQGVNEQFF. The CDR3 nucleotides are TGTGCCAGCGGACCGGGACAGGGGGTAAATGAGCAGTTCTTC.

CDR3 residues: CASSQGRTPLQFF. CDR3 sequence (DNA): TGTGCCAGCAGCCAAGGGAGAACGCCTTTGCAGTTCTTC. V is TRBV3-1 (or the pseudogene TRBV3-2) and J is TRBJ2-1; no clear D gene. This CDR3 has 13 residues. Trimming cost V 1 base and J 12 bases, with 13 bases left between them. Germline V gene data show CDR1 as LGHDT and CDR2 as YNNKEL (reference sequence).

The sample holds a few counts of this clone. The genes are TRBV7-2 and TRBJ2-2; 8 positions match TRBD2. Germline V lookup: CDR1 SGHTA, CDR2 FQGNSA. Trimming cost V 2 bases and J 3 bases; bases outside gene matches: 5. CDR3 size: 16 residues. DNA for the CDR3: TGTGCCAGCAGCTTAAATCCGGGGGGGGACACCGGGGAGCTGTTTTTT. Translation: CASSLNPGGDTGELFF.

V is TRBV2 and J is TRBJ2-1; no definite D call. V lost 8 bases, J lost 7 bases, and 18 bases lay in between. This CDR3 contains 14 residues. Germline CDR1 reads SNHLY; CDR2 reads FYNNEI. The CDR3 reads CASSTDSQANEQFF. The CDR3 DNA reads as TGTGCCAGCTCGACCGATAGTCAGGCTAATGAGCAGTTCTTC.

The table lists this clone with a count of one. The chain employs TRBV6-1 and TRBJ2-7; the match to TRBD1 covers 7 bases. The CDR3 sequence is 15 residues long. Germline V gene sequence: CDR1 MNHNS, CDR2 SASEGT. Trimming at V came to 3 bases and at J to 5 bases, leaving 10 bases not matched to a gene. The CDR3 bases are TGTGCCAGCAGTGACCCGACAGGGTTAGTCCACGAGCAGTACTTC. Amino acids: CASSDPTGLVHEQYF.

The chain has TRBV27 and TRBJ1-1, with 8 positions matching TRBD1. V lost 5 bases to trimming and J lost 0 bases; unmatched junction nucleotides: 2. The length of the CDR3 is 14 residues. CDR1 is MNHEY, CDR2 SMNVEV, per germline (reference sequence). DNA of the CDR3: TGTGCCAGCAGTAACAGGGGGGTGAACACTGAAGCTTTCTTT. Encoded protein: CASSNRGVNTEAFF.

A few counts support this clone. The chain joins TRBV5-1 to TRBJ1-4; D is ambiguous. Germline V gives CDR1 SGHRS, CDR2 YFSETQ. Trimming left V 0 bases short and J 4 bases short, with 7 bases between. The CDR3 extends over 14 amino acids. The CDR3 DNA is TGCGCCAGCAGCTTGGCCGGGAGTAATGAAAAACTGTTTTTT. This sequence encodes CASSLAGSNEKLFF. The whole variable domain, filled in from reference TRBV5-1 and TRBJ1-4, reads KAGVTQTPRYLIKTRGQQVTLSCSPISGHRSVSWYQQTPGQGLQFLFEYFSETQRNKGNFPGRFSGRQFSNSRSEMNVSTLELGDSALYLCASSLAGSNEKLFFGSGTQLSVL.

This clone was counted a single time. The junction departs from germline at one end; a sequencing error may be responsible. The chain has TRBV7-9 and TRBJ1-2; TRBD1 is a possible D gene (6 bases). Germline CDR1 and CDR2: SEHNR and FQNEAQ (reference sequence). This CDR3 comprises 18 residues. CDR3: CASSPSRAGASPKYGYTF. CDR3 in DNA: TGTGCCAGCAGCCCAAGCCGGGCGGGGGCGAGCCCTAAATATGGCTACACCTTC.

The chain employs TRBV27 and TRBJ1-1; no definite D call. V was clipped by 6 bases and J by 8 bases, with 13 bases between them. The V gene's germline CDR1 is MNHEY and CDR2 SMNVEV (reference sequence). The CDR3 contains 12 residues. The CDR3 DNA follows: TGTGCCAGCAGCTCTGGGTCGGGAGAAGCTTTCTTT. The encoded protein is CASSSGSGEAFF.

The V gene is TRBV11-3, the J gene TRBJ2-7; D not resolved. Trimming pared 3 bases from V and 2 bases from J, leaving 8 bases between. There are 13 residues in the CDR3. CDR1 is SGHNT and CDR2 is YENEEA in the germline V gene. The CDR3 region is CASSFIRTYEQYF. CDR3 in DNA: TGTGCCAGCAGCTTCATCAGGACCTACGAGCAGTACTTC.

This clone was observed a handful of times. The gene calls are TRBV7-2 and TRBJ2-1, with TRBD2 identical over 8 bases. Germline V lookup: CDR1 SGHTA, CDR2 FQGNSA. The CDR3 runs to 16 residues. V shed 1 base, J shed 7 bases, and the junction held 9 bases outside the gene matches. The CDR3 sequence: CASSLVGSGGQNEQFF. For the CDR3, the DNA is TGTGCCAGCAGCTTAGTTGGGTCGGGAGGGCAAAATGAGCAGTTCTTC.

The gene calls are TRBV7-9 and TRBJ2-3; 13 bases map to TRBD2. With 4 bases clipped from V and 1 base from J, the junction kept 8 bases outside the gene matches. The CDR3 consists of 18 residues. In germline, CDR1 is SEHNR, CDR2 FQNEAQ (reference sequence). CDR3 residues: CASSSYHGLAGGTDTQYF. CDR3 nucleotide sequence: TGTGCCAGCAGCTCCTACCATGGACTAGCGGGAGGCACAGATACGCAGTATTTT.